A single sample is the source of the 10 T cell receptor beta chains below, sequenced in a study of cytomegalovirus exposure and HLA in healthy donors (TCRdb year 2017). The library was produced with the immunoSEQ multiplex PCR assay. For the multiplex PCR, a mixture combining 60 forward primers for TCR Vbeta segments and 13 reverse primers for TCR Jbeta segments was used. TCRdb stores this immuneACCESS table with in-frame sequences only. Part of the clones is absent; in the studies checked, under half of the shortfall reflects unresolved V genes, and no reason is known for the rest. The sample contains around 250,000 clones, about nine tenths of them found a single time. Of the sample, less than 2% is held by the ten largest clones. The sequencing input was PBMCs. The receptors shown here come from a girl under 10 years old in good health and CMV-seronegative.

With respect to this clone: The junction does not match germline at one end; this may be a read error. The chain is built from TRBV4-2 and TRBJ1-1; possibly TRBD1 for D (6 bases). The CDR3 consists of 13 residues. Germline lookup yields CDR1 LGHNA and CDR2 YNFKEQ. The CDR3 loop is CASSQVLGAEAFF. For the CDR3, the DNA is TGTGCCAGCAGCCAAGTTTTGGGGGCTGAGGCTTTCTTT.

This sequence joins TRBV9 and TRBJ1-4, with D tentatively TRBD1 (6 bases). Germline CDR1 is SGDLS and CDR2 is YYNGEE. The V end was cut by 0 bases, the J end by 8 bases, with 14 bases between. There are 15 residues in the CDR3. The CDR3 region is CASSVAGGVNEKLFF. The CDR3 region has the DNA TGTGCCAGCAGCGTAGCGGGGGGCGTAAACGAAAAACTGTTTTTT.

V and J are TRBV25-1 and TRBJ1-1; perhaps TRBD1 as D (6 bases). This CDR3 has 16 residues. Germline V gene lookup returns CDR1 MGHDK and CDR2 SYGVNS. V lost 4 bases to trimming and J lost 4 bases, with 19 bases between them. In DNA form, the CDR3 reads TGTGCCAGCAGTGCAAACAGGGTGAGTTTGGGCACTGAAGCTTTCTTT. Its translation is CASSANRVSLGTEAFF.

The chain employs TRBV19 and TRBJ2-3, with 7 bases fitting TRBD1. The CDR3 extends over 14 amino acids. J lost 0 bases, V lost 6 bases, and 3 bases had no gene match. CDR1 and CDR2 from the germline V gene are LNHDA and SQIVND (reference sequence). The chain's CDR3 is CASRDRTSTDTQYF. In DNA, the CDR3 is TGTGCCAGTAGGGACAGGACTAGCACAGATACGCAGTATTTT. The entire variable domain, with the rest obtained from reference TRBV19 and TRBJ2-3, is as follows: DGGITQSPKYLFRKEGQNVTLSCEQNLNHDAMYWYRQDPGQGLRLIYYSQIVNDFQKGDIAEGYSVSREKKESFPLTVTSAQKNPTAFYLCASRDRTSTDTQYFGPGTRLTVL.

The rearrangement uses TRBV20-1 and TRBJ1-5; the D gene is possibly TRBD1 (5 bases). The CDR3 consists of 11 residues. CDR1 is DFQATT, CDR2 SNEGSKA, per germline (reference sequence). The V and J ends lost 3 bases and 5 bases respectively, with 5 bases between them. This chain's CDR3 is CSASRDQPQHF. The CDR3 DNA is TGCAGTGCTAGCAGGGATCAGCCCCAGCATTTT.

This clone was counted a single time. The gene calls are TRBV30 and TRBJ1-1; no reliable D call. The CDR3 extends over 12 amino acids. Trimming pared 0 bases from V and 5 bases from J, leaving 7 bases between. Germline-derived CDR1 and CDR2 are GTSNPN and SVGIG (reference sequence). DNA for the CDR3: TGTGCCTGGAGTGTGGGGAGAACTGAAGCTTTCTTT. Translation gives CAWSVGRTEAFF.

The rearrangement joins TRBV6-1 to TRBJ2-1; no clear D gene. CDR1 and CDR2 (germline): MNHNS, SASEGT. The CDR3 has 12 amino acids. Trimming shortened V by 3 bases and J by 7 bases, and 7 bases separated the two germline ends. Here the CDR3 reads CASSEAGNEQFF. The CDR3, as DNA: TGTGCCAGCAGTGAGGCCGGGAATGAGCAGTTCTTC.

The rearrangement links TRBV4-2 to TRBJ1-3, with TRBD1 matching over 9 bases. Germline CDR1 reads LGHNA; CDR2 reads YNFKEQ. The CDR3 runs 15 residues. The ends lost 5 bases at V and 8 bases at J; junction bases unmatched: 10. CDR3 bases: TGTGCCAGCAGCTCACCGGGACAGGGCCCGGACACCATATATTTT. Encoded protein: CASSSPGQGPDTIYF.

The chain has TRBV7-3 and TRBJ2-3; D gene uncertain. Germline V gene sequence: CDR1 SGHTA, CDR2 FQGTGA. Trimming took off 0 bases at V and 1 base at J, with 8 bases between the two ends. This CDR3 comprises 15 residues. The CDR3 reads CASSLTLSGTDTQYF. The CDR3 region has the DNA TGTGCCAGCAGCTTAACGTTGAGTGGCACAGATACGCAGTATTTT.

The chain has TRBV12-5 and TRBJ1-5; D is ambiguous. This CDR3 is 12 amino acids long. The V end lost 3 bases, the J end lost 4 bases, and 4 bases lay between the germline ends. Per germline, CDR1 LGHNT and CDR2 FRNRAP. CDR3 residues: CASGFFNQPQHF. In nucleotides, the CDR3 is TGTGCTAGTGGTTTCTTTAATCAGCCCCAGCATTTT.